This TCR beta chain was sequenced during a study of T cell responses to AZD1222 COVID-19 vaccine. For the study at large: Second-dose groups at about 4 or about 12 weeks were pooled. Overall study findings and caveats: Close to half of spike-specific TCRs reportedly recognize unmutated variant regions. It should be noted that donors were predominantly white British and more often female, and clonal diversity was possibly underestimated. Increases in Spike-specific TCR breadth and depth were seen after two AZD1222 doses.

Comment on this clone: The antigen is undetermined.

This CDR3 is built from 13 residues. Germline V gene lookup returns CDR1 SGHTA and CDR2 FQGNSA. Trimming removed 5 bases at V and 5 bases at J, with 10 bases between. Sequenced by immunoSEQ multiplex PCR; TCRdb stores in-frame clones only, minus some. The sample holds about 80,000 clones, roughly nine tenths seen once. The sample here was peripheral blood, taken on day 0 of AZD1222 vaccination. The receptor was derived from an adult in good health. This chain uses TRBV7-2 with TRBJ1-5; possibly TRBD1 for D (5 bases). The CDR3 protein is CASSPQGDQPQHF. The CDR3 DNA follows: TGTGCCAGCAGCCCGCAGGGAGATCAGCCCCAGCATTTT.